Each of the 28 T cell receptor beta chains below was sequenced from the same sample in a study of T cells in localized non-small cell lung cancer. Generated by immunoSEQ multiplex PCR, the TCRdb table keeps only in-frame clones and is missing some. The table lists tens of thousands of clones, more than 75% of them singletons. Sample: peripheral blood, taken before any cancer treatment. The receptor source for this set is a woman aged 35-75 years with stage I squamous cell lung carcinoma.

The chain uses TRBV5-1 and TRBJ2-1; 7 nucleotides agree with TRBD2. Germline V gene sequence: CDR1 SGHRS, CDR2 YFSETQ. V lost 0 bases and J lost 3; bases outside the gene matches: 3. This CDR3 is 15 amino acids long. The DNA for the CDR3 is TGCGCCAGCAGCTTGGTAAGCGGGGACTACAATGAGCAGTTCTTC. As protein: CASSLVSGDYNEQFF.

This clone was counted a single time. The CDR3 sequence is CASSPSRTGAHF. CDR3 DNA sequence: TGTGCCAGCAGCCCTTCCAGGACCGGTGCGCATTTT. The J gene is TRBJ1-5, the V gene TRBV2; D uncertain. The germline gives CDR1 SNHLY, CDR2 FYNNEI. V was shortened by 6 bases and J by 15 bases, with 18 bases between the two germline ends. The CDR3 loop spans 12 amino acids.

The chain recombines TRBV9 with TRBJ1-3; D is uncertain. In germline, CDR1 is SGDLS, CDR2 YYNGEE. V dropped 0 bases and J dropped 2 bases, with 6 bases sitting between them. There are 14 residues in the CDR3. The CDR3 DNA reads as TGTGCCAGCAGCGTAGCCACAACTGGAAACACCATATATTTT. It codes for CASSVATTGNTIYF.

V usage is TRBV29-1 and J usage is TRBJ2-3; D gene uncertain. CDR3 size: 15 residues. The ends were cut back, 4 bases at V and 0 bases at J, with 14 bases in the middle. Germline CDR1 reads SQVTM; CDR2 reads ANQGSEA. CDR3 sequence: CSVGTRSSSTDTQYF. DNA for the CDR3: TGCAGCGTTGGGACGCGTTCCTCAAGCACAGATACGCAGTATTTT.

V usage is TRBV5-1 and J usage is TRBJ2-6; D is perhaps TRBD1 (5 bases). The ends were cut back, 1 base at V and 0 bases at J, with 8 bases in the middle. The CDR3 runs 16 residues. Germline CDR1 and CDR2: SGHRS and YFSETQ. CDR3 region: CASSLTGDSGANVLTF. The DNA for the CDR3 is TGCGCCAGCAGCTTGACAGGTGACTCTGGGGCCAACGTCCTGACTTTC.

This chain uses TRBV10-1 with TRBJ1-1, with D maybe TRBD1 (6 bases). V lost 3 bases to trimming and J lost 0 bases, with 17 bases between them. CDR1 and CDR2 from the germline V gene are WNHNN and SYGVQD (reference sequence). The CDR3 is 17 residues long. CDR3 in amino acids: CASSDVRGPGLNTEAFF. CDR3 coding DNA: TGCGCCAGCAGTGATGTCCGGGGGCCGGGGTTGAACACTGAAGCTTTCTTT.

This clone was recorded only once. The chain joins TRBV2 to TRBJ2-7, with TRBD2 as a possible D gene (6 bases). The germline CDR1 and CDR2 sequences are SNHLY and FYNNEI. With 7 bases removed from V and 2 bases from J, the gap between germline ends came to 18 bases. This CDR3 contains 15 residues. CDR3 in amino acids: CASTGGRGRTYEQYF. CDR3 coding DNA: TGTGCCAGCACCGGAGGGCGGGGTCGCACCTACGAGCAGTACTTC.

J is TRBJ1-1 and V is TRBV5-6; D gene uncertain. V shed 0 bases and J shed 7 bases, with 10 bases lying between them. Germline V CDR1 and CDR2: SGHDT, YYEEEE. CDR3 length equals 13 residues. The CDR3, as DNA: TGTGCCAGCAGCTTGGTGGCAGCCGGTGAAGCTTTCTTT. Protein sequence: CASSLVAAGEAFF.

The J gene is TRBJ1-1, the V gene TRBV19; D unclear. The germline CDR1 and CDR2 sequences are LNHDA and SQIVND (reference sequence). V lost 0 bases and J 0 bases, leaving 5 bases between the germline ends. The CDR3 loop spans 14 amino acids. This CDR3 reads CASSIDAMNTEAFF. CDR3 DNA: TGTGCCAGTAGTATAGACGCAATGAACACTGAAGCTTTCTTT.

The chain couples TRBV10-2 to TRBJ2-7, with TRBD1 matching over 9 bases. Looked up from germline, CDR1 is WSHSY and CDR2 is SAAADI. This CDR3 spans 14 amino acids. Trimming took 7 bases from V and 3 from J; bases not matched to a gene: 7. DNA for the CDR3: TGCGCCAGCATCCAAGACAGGGGGGGCTACGAGCAGTACTTC. This gives the protein CASIQDRGGYEQYF.

This sequence joins TRBV6-5 and TRBJ2-7, with 7 bases that match TRBD1. There are 16 residues in the CDR3. From germline, CDR1 is MNHEY and CDR2 SVGAGI. V dropped 0 bases and J dropped 1; count of bases not matched to a gene: 6. The CDR3 DNA reads as TGTGCCAGCAGTTACTCCCGATCGACAGGGTCCTACGAGCAGTACTTC. As protein: CASSYSRSTGSYEQYF.

This chain uses TRBV18 with TRBJ1-5; 7 bases are shared with TRBD1. Germline V gives CDR1 KGHSH, CDR2 LQKENI. The CDR3 is made up of 14 amino acids. V was clipped by 6 bases and J by 3 bases; unmatched bases: 5. The CDR3 region has the DNA TGTGCCAGCTCGGACGGGACAGACAATCAGCCCCAGCATTTT. Protein product: CASSDGTDNQPQHF.

This sequence joins TRBV14 and TRBJ1-1; D remains unclear. This CDR3 contains 15 residues. The germline V and J ends were trimmed by 2 bases and 2 bases, with 12 bases remaining between them. Germline CDR1 reads SGHDN; CDR2 reads FVKESK. The CDR3 region has the DNA TGTGCCAGCAGCCAATACGGTAACCGCAACACTGAAGCTTTCTTT. Translating it yields CASSQYGNRNTEAFF.

This clone was found a few times. The chain joins TRBV30 to TRBJ1-1, with D perhaps TRBD1 (6 bases). V lost 2 bases and J 12 bases, leaving 19 bases between the germline ends. From germline, CDR1 is GTSNPN and CDR2 SVGIG (reference sequence). CDR3 length equals 13 residues. CDR3 in DNA: TGTGCCTGGAGTCGAACAGGGCGAGAGTGGACTTTCTTT. It encodes CAWSRTGREWTFF.

About this clone: One end of the junction varies from germline; a read error may be responsible. The chain joins TRBV5-1 to TRBJ2-5, with 7 bases identical to TRBD2. The CDR3 consists of 14 residues. CDR1 is SGHRS and CDR2 is YFSETQ in the germline V gene. Written as DNA, the CDR3 is TGCGCCAGCGGCTTGGCCGGGAGGAGAGAGACCCAGTACTTC. Protein sequence: CASGLAGRRETQYF.

The rearrangement links TRBV10-1 to TRBJ2-7; TRBD1 agrees at 12 bases. Per germline, CDR1 WNHNN and CDR2 SYGVQD (reference sequence). V lost 5 bases and J lost 5; bases outside the gene matches: 4. There are 14 residues in the CDR3. The CDR3 sequence is CASSRDRGRHEQYF. In DNA, the CDR3 is TGCGCCAGCAGTCGGGACAGGGGGCGCCACGAGCAGTACTTC.

The CDR3 coding sequence is TGCGCCAGCAGCCTCGAATATACAGGGGGCCAAGAGCAGTACTTC. This codes for CASSLEYTGGQEQYF. V gene TRBV4-1 combines with J gene TRBJ2-7, with 9 positions matching TRBD1. J lost 7 bases, V lost 4 bases, and 11 bases had no gene match. Germline CDR1 MGHRA, CDR2 YSYEKL. The CDR3 runs to 15 residues.

This chain links TRBV11-2 with TRBJ1-4, with D possibly being TRBD1 (5 bases). Deletions cut 3 bases from V and 12 bases from J, with 11 bases between. This CDR3 has 12 amino acids. The germline gives CDR1 SGHAT, CDR2 FQNNGV. CDR3 DNA sequence: TGTGCCAGCAGCTTGGGAGGGACGGAACTGTTTTTT. Translating gives CASSLGGTELFF.

This clone has a handful of counts. V and J are TRBV7-8 and TRBJ2-7; D possibly corresponds to TRBD2 (6 bases). With 4 bases removed from V and 6 bases from J, the gap between germline ends came to 13 bases. This CDR3 spans 13 amino acids. Germline CDR1 is SGHVS and CDR2 is FQNEAQ. The CDR3 sequence: CASSYHGGGEQYF. The CDR3 DNA is TGTGCCAGCAGCTACCACGGGGGAGGCGAGCAGTACTTC.

The rearrangement uses TRBV5-1 and TRBJ1-1, with D uncertain. The CDR3 length is 15 residues. Germline CDR1 SGHRS, CDR2 YFSETQ. Trimming removed 4 bases from V and 2 bases from J, with 15 bases in between. The CDR3 region has the DNA TGCGCCAGCAGCCCCCATTACGGGGATAACACTGAAGCTTTCTTT. Encoded protein: CASSPHYGDNTEAFF.

This sequence joins TRBV10-3 and TRBJ1-2; D unclear. The V end lost 9 bases, the J end lost 4 bases, and 9 bases lay between the germline ends. Germline assignment: CDR1 ENHRY and CDR2 SYGVKD. This CDR3 is 11 amino acids long. The CDR3 DNA reads TGTGCCATATTATCTCTCTATGGCTACACCTTC. Protein product: CAILSLYGYTF.

The V call is TRBV27, the J call TRBJ2-2; 9 bases are a match to TRBD1. V shed 5 bases, J shed 3 bases, and the junction held 7 bases outside the gene matches. CDR3 length: 16 residues. The germline gives CDR1 MNHEY, CDR2 SMNVEV (reference sequence). For the CDR3, the DNA is TGTGCCAGCAGTCCCCGGGACAGGGCGGACACCGGGGAGCTGTTTTTT. Translation: CASSPRDRADTGELFF.

The chain has TRBV5-1 and TRBJ1-1; D is perhaps TRBD1 (6 bases). CDR1 and CDR2 (germline): SGHRS, YFSETQ. Trimming stripped 0 bases from V and 4 bases from J, with 10 bases between. The CDR3 is made up of 14 amino acids. The CDR3 is CASSLAQGRTEAFF. The CDR3 DNA reads as TGCGCCAGCAGCTTGGCACAGGGACGCACTGAAGCTTTCTTT.

The V and J genes are TRBV4-1 and TRBJ2-5; the match to TRBD2 covers 9 bases. The V gene end was trimmed by 0 bases and the J gene end by 5 bases; junction bases not matched to a gene: 4. This CDR3 spans 15 amino acids. CDR1 and CDR2 from the germline V gene are MGHRA and YSYEKL. The CDR3 protein is CASSQDRAGGETQYF. In DNA form, the CDR3 reads TGCGCCAGCAGCCAAGATCGGGCGGGGGGGGAGACCCAGTACTTC.

The chain joins TRBV30 to TRBJ1-5; unclear D gene. Germline V gene sequence: CDR1 GTSNPN, CDR2 SVGIG (reference sequence). V gave up 0 bases and J gave up 1 base, with 7 bases separating them. The CDR3 extends over 14 amino acids. The CDR3 region has the DNA TGTGCCTGGAGTGTGTCCATAAGCAATCAGCCCCAGCATTTT. Its protein product is CAWSVSISNQPQHF. The full variable domain, with the rest looked up from reference TRBV30 and TRBJ1-5, is SQTIHQWPATLVQPVGSPLSLECTVEGTSNPNLYWYRQAAGRGLQLLFYSVGIGQISSEVPQNLSASRPQDRQFILSSKKLLLSDSGFYLCAWSVSISNQPQHFGDGTRLSIL.

The V call is TRBV11-2, the J call TRBJ2-5; D perhaps matches TRBD1 (6 bases). With 5 bases removed from V and 7 bases from J, the gap between germline ends came to 20 bases. The germline CDR1 and CDR2 sequences are SGHAT and FQNNGV. The CDR3 runs to 15 residues. Here the CDR3 DNA reads TGTGCCAGCAGCGAAGAGGTGGGGGCCCCGGGGACCCAGTACTTC. It specifies CASSEEVGAPGTQYF.

The rearrangement joins TRBV19 to TRBJ1-2; D gene ambiguous. Germline assignment: CDR1 LNHDA and CDR2 SQIVND (reference sequence). The CDR3 is 13 residues long. Trimming took off 6 bases at V and 4 bases at J, with 12 bases between the two ends. This CDR3 reads CASSPEFGYGYTF. CDR3 in DNA: TGTGCCAGTAGCCCAGAGTTCGGCTATGGCTACACCTTC.

This chain joins TRBV5-1 and TRBJ2-2; D ambiguous. V was trimmed by 1 base and J by 5 bases, leaving 12 bases between them. Germline loops: CDR1 SGHRS, CDR2 YFSETQ. This CDR3 contains 15 residues. CDR3 bases: TGCGCCAGCAGCTTGATGGACGGACGTACCGGGGAGCTGTTTTTT. This gives the protein CASSLMDGRTGELFF.